This TCR beta chain was identified in a study of T cells in Graves' hyperthyroidism and ophthalmopathy. Study conclusions and caveats: Blood also carried most thyroid clonotypes expanded above 0.001.

Ophthalmopathy cases met thresholds of Clinical Activity Score at least 3, NOSPECS grade at least 4 and duration under 3 months. The CDR3 is made up of 18 amino acids. Germline V gene sequence: CDR1 SGHRS, CDR2 YFSETQ. With 3 bases clipped from V and 1 base from J, the junction kept 13 bases outside the gene matches. Details on this clonotype: What it recognizes is unknown.

Researchers took RNA transcripts and amplified the TCR beta CDR3 regions from them. Using the HTBI primer set, a first-round RT-PCR was run on the TCR CDR3. A single record per CDR3 protein comes from TCRdb applying MiXCR to the multiplex PCR reads. The data hold a few hundred thousand distinct CDR3 sequences, with over 15% observed a single time. The sequence was collected from a woman aged 60-75 years with Graves' ophthalmopathy. The chain has TRBV5-1 and TRBJ1-2; 9 bases fit TRBD1. Input material: blood. The chain's CDR3 is CASSYYDPGQGFNYGYTF. The CDR3 nucleotides are TGCGCCAGCAGCTACTATGATCCGGGACAGGGCTTTAACTATGGCTACACCTTC.